This TCR beta chain was captured by sequencing in a study of cytotoxic CD8 clonotypes in ibrutinib-treated CLL. About this clone: The antigen remains unidentified.

Clones were read by immunoSEQ multiplex PCR, and TCRdb kept only the in-frame ones, dropping some. The repertoire holds about 270,000 clones, 60% to 80% seen once, with around 5.1% in the top ten. Findings and limits, study-wide: Private clonotypes, not public ones, expanded at ibrutinib response.

CDR3 size: 16 residues. Per the germline V gene, CDR1 is KGHSH and CDR2 is LQKENI. The V and J ends lost 1 base and 0 bases respectively, with 10 bases between them. The chain combines TRBV18 with TRBJ1-5; D unresolved. Source: PBMCs, taken at disease progression, from a patient treated with ibrutinib. This TCR derives from a human donor with chronic lymphocytic leukemia. The CDR3 reads CASSPLRVLSNQPQHF. The CDR3 coding sequence is TGTGCCAGCTCACCACTACGGGTCCTTAGCAATCAGCCCCAGCATTTT. Full variable domain (outside the CDR3, taken from reference TRBV18 and TRBJ1-5): NAGVMQNPRHLVRRRGQEARLRCSPMKGHSHVYWYRQLPEEGLKFMVYLQKENIIDESGMPKERFSAEFPKEGPSILRIQQVVRGDSAAYFCASSPLRVLSNQPQHFGDGTRLSIL.